This T cell receptor beta chain was retrieved from a study of beta chain features in type 1 diabetes. Notes on the study in general: Whether TCRB rearrangement is influenced by HLA type went unresolved here. A closer apparent resemblance between naive, central memory and Treg TCRB repertoires was seen in patients than in healthy donors. Fewer junction insertions and more nucleotide deletions appeared in type 1 diabetes patients.

Sequenced material consisted of expressed TCRB transcripts (all of the isolated RNA was reverse transcribed). Sequencing was performed with immunoSEQ multiplex PCR; in TCRdb, only in-frame clones are kept and a portion is missing. The sample contains 120,000 to 150,000 clones, about a tenth of which appear only once. Regarding this clone: The antigen is unknown.

CDR1 and CDR2 (germline): MNHNS, SASEGT. The CDR3 has 19 residues. V lost 0 bases, J lost 9 bases, and 15 bases stayed unmatched. Sequencing used central memory CD4+ T cells from blood. V is TRBV6-1 and J is TRBJ2-1; 12 positions agree with TRBD2. The TCR comes from a woman between 40 and 50 years old in good health. CDR3 sequence reads: CASSEAAASGGAGVSEQFF. CDR3 coding DNA: TGTGCCAGCAGTGAAGCGGCCGCTAGCGGGGGGGCCGGGGTTTCTGAGCAGTTCTTC.